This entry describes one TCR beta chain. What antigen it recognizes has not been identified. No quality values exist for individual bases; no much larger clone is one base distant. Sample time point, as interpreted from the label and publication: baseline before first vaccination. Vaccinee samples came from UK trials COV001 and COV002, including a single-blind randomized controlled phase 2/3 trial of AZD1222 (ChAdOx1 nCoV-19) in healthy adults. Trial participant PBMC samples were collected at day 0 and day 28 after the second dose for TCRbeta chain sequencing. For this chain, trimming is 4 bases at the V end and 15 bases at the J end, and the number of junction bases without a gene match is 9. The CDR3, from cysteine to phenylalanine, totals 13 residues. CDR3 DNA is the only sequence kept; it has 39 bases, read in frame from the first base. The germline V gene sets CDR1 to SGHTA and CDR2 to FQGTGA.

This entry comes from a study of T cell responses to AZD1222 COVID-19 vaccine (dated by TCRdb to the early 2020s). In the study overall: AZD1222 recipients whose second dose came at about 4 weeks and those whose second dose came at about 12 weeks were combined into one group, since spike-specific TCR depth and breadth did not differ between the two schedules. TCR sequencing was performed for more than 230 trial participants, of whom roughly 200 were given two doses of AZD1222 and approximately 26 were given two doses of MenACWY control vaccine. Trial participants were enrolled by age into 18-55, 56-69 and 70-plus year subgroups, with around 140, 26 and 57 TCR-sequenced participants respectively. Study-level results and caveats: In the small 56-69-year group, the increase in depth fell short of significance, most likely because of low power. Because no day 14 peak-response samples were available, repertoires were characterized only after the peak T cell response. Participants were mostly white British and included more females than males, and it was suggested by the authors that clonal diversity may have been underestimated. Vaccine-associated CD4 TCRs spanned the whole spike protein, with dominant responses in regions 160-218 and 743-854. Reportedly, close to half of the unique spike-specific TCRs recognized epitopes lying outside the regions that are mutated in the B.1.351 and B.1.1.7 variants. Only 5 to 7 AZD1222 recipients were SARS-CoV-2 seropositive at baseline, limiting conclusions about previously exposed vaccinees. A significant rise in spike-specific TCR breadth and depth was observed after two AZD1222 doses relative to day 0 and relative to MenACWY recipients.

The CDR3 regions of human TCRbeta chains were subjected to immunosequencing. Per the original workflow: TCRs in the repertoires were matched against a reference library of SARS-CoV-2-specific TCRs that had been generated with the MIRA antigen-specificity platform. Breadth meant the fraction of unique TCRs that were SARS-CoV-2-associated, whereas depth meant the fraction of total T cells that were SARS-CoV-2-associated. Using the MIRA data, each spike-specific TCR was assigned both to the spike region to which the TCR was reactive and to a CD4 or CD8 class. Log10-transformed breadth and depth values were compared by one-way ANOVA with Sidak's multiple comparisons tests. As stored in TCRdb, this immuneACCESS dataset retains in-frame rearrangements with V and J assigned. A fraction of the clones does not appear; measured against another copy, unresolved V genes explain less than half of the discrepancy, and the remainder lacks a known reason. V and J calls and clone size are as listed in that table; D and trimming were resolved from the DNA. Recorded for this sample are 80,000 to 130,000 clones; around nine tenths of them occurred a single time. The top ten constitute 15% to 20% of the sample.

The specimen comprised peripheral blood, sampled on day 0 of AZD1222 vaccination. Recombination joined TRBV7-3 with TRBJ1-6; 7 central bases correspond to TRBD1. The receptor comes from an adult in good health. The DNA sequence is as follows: TGTGCCAGCAGCTCAGCTCTAGGGGGCGACCTCCACTTT. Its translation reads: CASSSALGGDLHF.